This record concerns one T cell receptor beta chain sequence. Its antigen remains unidentified. Base qualities are not recorded, but no much larger clone differs from it by a single base. These data are taken from a study of cytomegalovirus exposure and HLA in healthy donors (dated 2017 in TCRdb). Concerning the study at large: According to a later analysis, one platform produced both the roughly 120 validation repertoires and the 666 repertoires of the first cohort. The study aimed to test whether signatures of past pathogen exposure could be identified by cataloging public T cell receptors. Besides the first cohort of hundreds of subjects, a separate validation cohort made up of 90 to 150 different subjects was used. The study combined high-throughput TCR immunosequencing, statistical association of individual TCRs with disease status, and machine learning to predict cytomegalovirus infection status. The research as a whole found: It was suggested by the authors that the approach could potentially be generalized to other disease states and immunological phenotypes. Cytomegalovirus status was reported to be diagnosed by the classifier with high specificity and sensitivity in both the original and validation cohorts. A later analysis lacked HLA typing for the validation cohort, so it scored co-occurrence in that cohort across all 110 or so repertoires. Across donors, most TCR sequences were observed very rarely, whereas some public TCRs were present in many individuals. In the study, 164 TCR beta chains were listed as associated with cytomegalovirus. Subsequent analysis determined that TCRs grouped into clusters in the first cohort also showed a tendency toward co-occurrence across the 90 to 150 validation repertoires, and approximately 94% of cluster scores exceeded 0. In vitro tests confirmed that a few of the cytomegalovirus-associated TCR beta chains recognize cytomegalovirus antigens.

Libraries were made using the immunoSEQ multiplex PCR assay. Per the source publication's procedure: A statistical classification framework was developed to diagnose cytomegalovirus status using the catalog of TCR beta chain sequences. What TCRdb holds here is the immuneACCESS table cut down to in-frame rearrangements. Part of the clones is not present; checked against another copy, under half of the missing clones reflect an unresolved V gene, and the others are unexplained. The V and J calls and clone size come from that table; D and trimming were worked out from the DNA. A total of under 75,000 clones appear in this sample, around 97% of them only once. In total, the top ten clones hold around 1.6% of the sample. There are 15 amino acids in the CDR3, from cysteine to phenylalanine inclusive. Left in the record is the CDR3 DNA by itself, 45 bases read in frame from the first base. The V end loses 0 bases and the J end loses 3 bases, and a stretch of 9 bases separates them. The germline V gene (reference sequence) yields SGHNT for CDR1 and YYREEE for CDR2.

Donors formed part of the validation cohort, which comprised 120 subjects and was distinct from the first cohort of 666 subjects. The V and J segments used are TRBV5-4 and TRBJ2-2; D gene: possibly TRBD1, on 6 matching bases. The origin of this receptor is a woman under 30 in good health and CMV-seropositive. The sequencing input was PBMCs. The bases are TGTGCCAGCAGCTTGGCGCAGGGGTACACCGGGGAGCTGTTTTTT. It specifies CASSLAQGYTGELFF. Reference TRBV5-4 and TRBJ2-2 genes cover what lies past the CDR3, so the full variable domain is ETGVTQSPTHLIKTRGQQVTLRCSSQSGHNTVSWYQQALGQGPQFIFQYYREEENGRGNFPPRFSGLQFPNYSSELNVNALELDDSALYLCASSLAQGYTGELFFGEGSRLTVL.